The next 11 T cell receptor beta chains were all read from a single sample in a study of regulatory T cells in long-lasting Graves disease. TCR beta libraries were built with iRepertoire HTBI primers and Arm-PCR of CDR3 regions. TCRdb itself ran the multiplex PCR reads through MiXCR, one entry per CDR3 protein. The table has roughly 700,000 distinct CDR3 sequences, approximately 29% seen once. As to time point: persistent/refractory GD, antithyroid drugs over 5 years with positive TRAb. The TCR library used RNA extracted from PBMCs. Sequenced here: peripheral blood mononuclear cells (PBMCs), sampled when the disease was refractory, from a patient treated with antithyroid drugs. The receptors shown here come from a female donor with Graves disease.

In nucleotides, the CDR3 is TGTGCCAGCGCAGGGGGCAGTCGGAACACTGAAGCTTTCTTT. This codes for CASAGGSRNTEAFF. The rearrangement links TRBV19 to TRBJ1-1, with 8 bases fitting TRBD1. With V trimmed by 9 bases and J by 1 base, 7 bases remained unmatched. Germline assignment: CDR1 LNHDA and CDR2 SQIVND (reference sequence). The CDR3 runs 14 residues.

This clonotype was seen more than once but under ten times. V and J are TRBV15 and TRBJ2-5; 7 nucleotides agree with TRBD2. Trimming at V came to 1 base and at J to 3 bases, leaving 2 bases not matched to a gene. Germline V gives CDR1 LNHNV, CDR2 YYDKDF (reference sequence). The CDR3 length is 14 residues. CDR3 nucleotide sequence: TGTGCCACCAGCAGAGTTGGGGGGGAAGAGACCCAGTACTTC. Translated: CATSRVGGEETQYF.

This clonotype was counted only a few times. The V gene is TRBV28, the J gene TRBJ2-2; TRBD2 matches at 13 bases. There are 16 residues in the CDR3. V lost 6 bases and J lost 5; bases outside the gene matches: 6. The germline V gene encodes CDR1 MDHEN and CDR2 SYDVKM. CDR3 sequence: CASRTTSGRYTGELFF. The DNA of the CDR3 is TGTGCCAGCAGGACGACTAGCGGGAGGTATACCGGGGAGCTGTTTTTT.

This clonotype was seen more than once but under ten times. The chain couples TRBV19 to TRBJ1-6; D not certain. The CDR3 is 15 amino acids. V dropped 7 bases and J dropped 10 bases, with 20 bases sitting between them. The V gene's germline CDR1 is LNHDA and CDR2 SQIVND (reference sequence). CDR3 sequence reads: CASNPDTTGPSPLHF. CDR3 DNA: TGTGCCAGTAACCCCGACACTACTGGACCATCACCCCTCCACTTT.

As regards this clonotype: This may come from a read error, since a much larger clone is one base off. The chain carries TRBV3-1 and TRBJ1-4; no firm D call. With 3 bases removed from V and 8 bases from J, the gap between germline ends came to 13 bases. The CDR3 contains 14 residues. Germline V gene lookup returns CDR1 LGHDT and CDR2 YNNKEL (reference sequence). CDR3 sequence (DNA): TGTGCCAGCAGCCAGGCGCAATGCTTGGAAAAACTGTTTTTT. Translation: CASSQAQCLEKLFF.

This clonotype was observed a handful of times. The chain links TRBV10-1 to TRBJ2-3; 11 positions agree with TRBD2. CDR3 length equals 17 residues. The germline V gene has CDR1 WNHNN and CDR2 SYGVQD (reference sequence). With V trimmed by 3 bases and J by 1 base, 6 bases remained unmatched. For the CDR3, the DNA is TGCGCCAGCAGTGAAGGGCTAGCGGGAGGCGGCACAGATACGCAGTATTTT. Encoded protein: CASSEGLAGGGTDTQYF.

There are a few counts of this clonotype. The chain links TRBV28 to TRBJ1-5; D is undetermined. V was shortened by 2 bases and J by 6 bases, with 11 bases between the two germline ends. In germline, CDR1 is MDHEN, CDR2 SYDVKM. The CDR3 has 14 residues. The CDR3 region is CASSLRLASQPQHF. The CDR3 nucleotides read TGTGCCAGCAGTTTACGGTTGGCGAGTCAGCCCCAGCATTTT.

This clonotype was counted many times. The chain is built from TRBV2 and TRBJ1-2, with 7 bases lining up with TRBD1. There are 14 residues in the CDR3. V shed 2 bases and J 5 bases; nucleotides not matched to a gene: 5. CDR1 and CDR2 from the germline V gene are SNHLY and FYNNEI. The DNA of the CDR3 is TGTGCCAGCAGTGAAAGGGCAGGGGGATATGGCTACACCTTC. Translation gives CASSERAGGYGYTF.

The sample holds many counts of this clonotype. The V gene is TRBV12-3 or TRBV12-4, the J gene TRBJ1-1; TRBD1 is a possible D gene (6 bases). CDR3 size: 13 residues. The V gene lost 6 bases and the J gene lost 0 bases, with 8 bases spanning the gap. The CDR3 DNA is TGTGCCAGCAGGAGACAGGTGAACACTGAAGCTTTCTTT. It encodes CASRRQVNTEAFF.

The V gene is TRBV6-1, the J gene TRBJ2-7, with D hard to call. The germline CDR1 and CDR2 sequences are MNHNS and SASEGT. This CDR3 comprises 15 residues. Trimming shortened V by 7 bases and J by 2 bases, and 18 bases separated the two germline ends. CDR3 amino acids: CASKSLGVSTYEQYF. The CDR3 region has the DNA TGTGCCAGCAAATCCCTGGGCGTCTCTACCTACGAGCAGTACTTC.

The CDR3 DNA sequence: TGCAGCGTTGAGGTGGGGCGCGAGCAGTACTTC. It is translated as CSVEVGREQYF. The V gene is TRBV29-1, the J gene TRBJ2-7; possible D gene TRBD1, 5 bases. The germline gives CDR1 SQVTM, CDR2 ANQGSEA. V lost 3 bases, J lost 6 bases, and 9 bases lay in between. CDR3 size: 11 residues.